This is a list of T cell receptor beta chains from one sample in a study of cytomegalovirus exposure and HLA in healthy donors. The protocol was immunoSEQ multiplex PCR, while the TCRdb copy is restricted to in-frame clones and leaves out a portion. The table lists about 160,000 clones, about 75% of them singletons. The sample was PBMCs. Every receptor here comes from a female donor in good health and CMV-seronegative. Both conserved end residues are trimmed from each CDR3.

J gene: TRBJ2-5
V gene: TRBV5-8
CDR3 protein: ASSLELRQETQY

J gene: TRBJ1-1
V gene: TRBV5-1
CDR3 protein: ASSHRTGRGPEAF

J gene: TRBJ1-2
V gene: TRBV7-9
CDR3 protein: ASSSSLNGTAYGYT

J gene: TRBJ2-5
V gene: TRBV25-1
CDR3 protein: ASSEFEETQY

J gene: TRBJ1-1
V gene: TRBV6-5
CDR3 protein: ASSYSRISTGFAF

J gene: TRBJ1-2
V gene: TRBV12-2
CDR3 protein: ASRLTTVLYGYT

J gene: TRBJ1-2
V gene: TRBV6-5
CDR3 protein: ASVSLNRNYGYT

J gene: TRBJ1-1
V gene: TRBV7-2
CDR3 protein: ASSPQGASEAF

J gene: TRBJ2-5
V gene: TRBV9
CDR3 protein: ASSVEGAGGRKTQY

J gene: TRBJ2-1
V gene: TRBV10-3
CDR3 protein: AISANVGGSYNEQF

J gene: TRBJ2-4
V gene: TRBV7-2
CDR3 protein: ASSPAAGAVGIQY

J gene: TRBJ2-7
V gene: TRBV5-1
CDR3 protein: ASSRAWTGTHEQY

J gene: TRBJ1-6
V gene: TRBV18
CDR3 protein: ASAQAEYNSPLH

J gene: TRBJ2-1
V gene: TRBV18
CDR3 protein: ASSSGLAGVINEQF

J gene: TRBJ2-2
V gene: TRBV25-1
CDR3 protein: ASTPGTGDTGELF

J gene: TRBJ1-1
V gene: TRBV5-4
CDR3 protein: ASSHFAEVMKTEAF

J gene: TRBJ1-5
V gene: TRBV9
CDR3 protein: ASSVAGGQPQH

J gene: TRBJ2-7
V gene: TRBV15
CDR3 protein: ATSRLAVPYEQY

J gene: TRBJ1-2
V gene: TRBV5-4
CDR3 protein: ASSRRDRTTSNYGYT

J gene: TRBJ1-4
V gene: TRBV5-4
CDR3 protein: ASSSPGASYEKLF

J gene: TRBJ2-7
V gene: TRBV11-3
CDR3 protein: ASSLGTGGLFYEQY

J gene: TRBJ2-6
V gene: TRBV5-1
CDR3 protein: ASSLGQGRANVLT

J gene: TRBJ2-1
V gene: TRBV11-2
CDR3 protein: ASSLSSGGDYNEQF

J gene: TRBJ2-3
V gene: TRBV29-1
CDR3 protein: SGSGQLADTQY

J gene: TRBJ1-2
V gene: TRBV29-1
CDR3 protein: SVPRQGASGYT

J gene: TRBJ1-5
V gene: TRBV10-3
CDR3 protein: AIRDREGQPQH

J gene: TRBJ2-3
V gene: TRBV14
CDR3 protein: ASSQGLARSTDTQY

J gene: TRBJ2-5
V gene: TRBV9
CDR3 protein: ASSVALAVQETQY

J gene: TRBJ1-4
V gene: TRBV11-2
CDR3 protein: ASSFSTASGELF

J gene: TRBJ2-1
V gene: TRBV9
CDR3 protein: ASSATSGIGYDEQF